The entry below describes one T cell receptor (beta chain). The sample originates from a study of CD8 T cells in Susac syndrome. It was with random hexamers that roughly 0.45 to 1 ug RNA was reverse transcribed. With immunoSEQ multiplex PCR, TCR beta CDR3 was amplified across 54 Vbeta and 13 Jbeta. TCRdb reanalysed the immunoSEQ multiplex PCR reads using MiXCR and keeps one entry per CDR3 protein. The table records approximately 300,000 distinct CDR3 sequences, approximately 90% of them present only once. Germline values: CDR1 KGHDR, CDR2 SFDVKD. Trimming took 4 bases from V and 4 from J, leaving 17 bases between them. The CDR3 is 16 residues long.

The J gene is TRBJ2-3, the V gene TRBV24-1; either TRBD1 or TRBD2 may fit D (6 bases each). The sequenced material came from CD8+ T cells from PBMCs. The sequence was obtained from a human donor with multiple sclerosis. The CDR3 coding sequence is TGTGCCACCAGTGACCCACAGGGATGGGGGGCAGATACGCAGTATTTT. It is translated as CATSDPQGWGADTQYF.